This T cell receptor (beta chain) appears in the sequencing data of a study of T-cell reconstitution after alpha-beta-depleted transplantation in children. Notes on the study in general: Surviving recipient T cells and intrathymic progenitors accounted for some patients' high TCRbeta diversity at day 60. At one year after transplant, newly produced T cells mostly accounted for T-cell counts and diversity.

Unique molecular identifiers were incorporated when the TCRbeta library was constructed. TCRdb ran MiXCR on the PCR reads and lists one entry per CDR3 protein. The repertoire holds roughly 500,000 distinct CDR3 sequences, with about 10% as singletons. This clonotype was seen repeatedly, ten times or more. As yet, its antigen is unknown. The CDR3 has 16 amino acids. The ends were cut back, 5 bases at V and 3 bases at J, with 17 bases in the middle. Germline values: CDR1 SGHAT, CDR2 FQNNGV. Here the sequenced sample was PBMCs, taken before TCRalphabeta/CD19-depleted stem cell transplant. V and J are TRBV11-2 and TRBJ2-1; D remains ambiguous. This receptor was obtained from a child aged 2 to 10 with inherited bone marrow failure, due to receive a stem cell transplant. This CDR3 reads CASSPIPEGRYNEQFF. The CDR3 nucleotides are TGTGCCAGCAGCCCTATCCCGGAAGGACGCTACAATGAGCAGTTCTTC.